This T cell receptor (beta chain) came from a study of blood T cells in healthy people across ages. The authors ran a second PCR of about 6 to 11 cycles using a sample-barcoded 5' primer and a J-beta primer mix. TCRdb used MiXCR to reprocess the 5' RACE reads, holding one entry per CDR3 protein. The repertoire holds approximately 810,000 distinct CDR3 sequences, with 29% as singletons. The V gene lost 5 bases and the J gene lost 0 bases, with 11 bases spanning the gap. Germline lookup yields CDR1 MNHEY and CDR2 SVGAGI. This CDR3 spans 16 amino acids. The TCR was taken from a woman at least 80 years old in good health. The genes are TRBV6-5 and TRBJ2-6, with D perhaps TRBD2 (6 bases). The specimen was blood. CDR3 DNA sequence: TGTGCCAGCAGTACCCCCGGGAGCTCTGGGGCCAACGTCCTGACTTTC. Protein product: CASSTPGSSGANVLTF.